The 9 T cell receptor beta chains below all came from one sample that was sequenced in a study of CD8+CD57+ T cells in acquired aplastic anemia. The study profiled TCR beta VDJ and CDR3 using genomic DNA as template. TCRdb re-called the reads with MiXCR, one entry per CDR3 protein. The data contain roughly 150,000 distinct CDR3 sequences, just under 45% of them singletons. Source material: sorted CD4+, CD8+, or CD8+CD57+ T cells (not recorded which) from PBMCs. The origin of the receptors is a human donor in good health.

The chain recombines TRBV11-1 with TRBJ2-3, with a possible D match to TRBD1 (5 bases). The CDR3 spans 15 residues. Germline V CDR1 and CDR2: SGHAT, FQDESV (reference sequence). Trimming took 6 bases from V and 7 from J, leaving 20 bases between them. The CDR3 sequence is CASSLSWGKEHTQYF. CDR3 nucleotides: TGTGCCAGCAGTTTATCATGGGGCAAAGAACATACGCAGTATTTT.

The V call is TRBV6-1, the J call TRBJ1-6; maybe TRBD1 (6 bases). The V end lost 6 bases, the J end lost 10 bases, and 7 bases lay between the germline ends. This CDR3 has 11 amino acids. The germline V gene has CDR1 MNHNS and CDR2 SASEGT. CDR3 nucleotides: TGTGCCAGCAGACAGGGCTCACCCCTCCACTTT. Its translation: CASRQGSPLHF.

This clonotype was seen a few times. The gene calls are TRBV28 and TRBJ1-2; no definite D call. In germline, CDR1 is MDHEN, CDR2 SYDVKM. CDR3 length: 13 residues. Trimming took 6 bases from V and 3 from J, leaving 11 bases between them. This chain's CDR3 is CASSVGLDYGYTF. CDR3 DNA: TGTGCCAGCAGCGTAGGACTCGACTATGGCTACACCTTC.

V usage is TRBV11-3 and J usage is TRBJ1-1; D is unresolved. This CDR3 is 14 amino acids long. Trimming pared 5 bases from V and 0 bases from J, leaving 10 bases between. The germline V gene encodes CDR1 SGHNT and CDR2 YENEEA. CDR3 nucleotides: TGTGCCAGCAGCCTCGGTCGGCTGAACACTGAAGCTTTCTTT. This codes for CASSLGRLNTEAFF.

The V call is TRBV9, the J call TRBJ2-1; D perhaps matches TRBD2 (6 bases). Trimming stripped 4 bases from V and 4 bases from J, with 18 bases between. This CDR3 is 16 amino acids long. Germline V lookup: CDR1 SGDLS, CDR2 YYNGEE. The CDR3 loop reads CASSLGEGAGYNEQFF. CDR3 bases: TGTGCCAGCAGCCTAGGGGAAGGCGCGGGATACAATGAGCAGTTCTTC.

The sample holds a few counts of this clonotype. This chain links TRBV24-1 with TRBJ1-2; the D is unclear. Germline CDR1 reads KGHDR; CDR2 reads SFDVKD. The V end was cut by 3 bases, the J end by 0 bases, with 10 bases between. The CDR3 has 15 amino acids. This CDR3 is CATSDGPSTNYGYTF. For the CDR3, the DNA is TGTGCCACCAGTGATGGTCCCAGTACTAACTATGGCTACACCTTC.

The chain couples TRBV2 to TRBJ1-1; D unclear. CDR1 SNHLY and CDR2 FYNNEI come from the germline V gene. V lost 4 bases and J lost 1, with 7 bases in between. The CDR3 runs to 13 residues. CDR3 residues: CASSVGENTEAFF. CDR3 sequence (DNA): TGTGCCAGCAGTGTTGGCGAGAACACTGAAGCTTTCTTT. The entire variable domain, with the rest obtained from reference TRBV2 and TRBJ1-1, is as follows: EPEVTQTPSHQVTQMGQEVILRCVPISNHLYFYWYRQILGQKVEFLVSFYNNEISEKSEIFDDQFSVERPDGSNFTLKIRSTKLEDSAMYFCASSVGENTEAFFGQGTRLTVV.

This clonotype has at least ten counts. The rearrangement links TRBV12-3 or TRBV12-4 to TRBJ1-1, with 7 bases aligning to TRBD1. J gave up 3 bases and V 6 bases, and 7 bases lay outside the gene matches. The CDR3 consists of 14 residues. The CDR3 reads CASRTQGVYTEAFF. CDR3 DNA: TGTGCCAGCAGGACGCAGGGGGTTTACACTGAAGCTTTCTTT.

This chain links TRBV18 with TRBJ2-1; 7 bases line up with TRBD2. The CDR3 loop spans 19 amino acids. Germline assignment: CDR1 KGHSH and CDR2 LQKENI. Trimming cost V 0 bases and J 3 bases; bases outside gene matches: 14. CDR3 coding DNA: TGTGCCAGCTCACCACCGGTAGGAGCGCGACCGGGGGGCTACAATGAGCAGTTCTTC. This gives the protein CASSPPVGARPGGYNEQFF.